Its frequency marks the clone carrying this T cell receptor (beta chain) as medium-sized. The authors made the TRB cDNA libraries by 5' RACE using UMI labels. One entry per CDR3 protein, without DNA, is what TCRdb gives after re-calling the 5' RACE reads. Recorded for this sample: 7,500 to 9,000 distinct CDR3 sequences. The data originate from a study of CXCR3-negative and CXCR3-positive naive CD8 T cells. The CDR3 is 16 residues long. Germline CDR1 and CDR2: SGHDT and YYEEEE. The clonotype originates from a human donor in good health. Some clones in this sample may be carry-over from other donors' samples. The chain employs TRBV5-6 and TRBJ2-3; lacking DNA, the TRBD2 call made by TCRdb goes unchecked. Material: naive CXCR3- CD8+ T cells from blood. Subset defined: CD45RO-CCR7+CD27+CD95- naive CD8+ T cells lacking CXCR3 (TNR3-). The CDR3 is CASSSLAGGLRDTQYF.